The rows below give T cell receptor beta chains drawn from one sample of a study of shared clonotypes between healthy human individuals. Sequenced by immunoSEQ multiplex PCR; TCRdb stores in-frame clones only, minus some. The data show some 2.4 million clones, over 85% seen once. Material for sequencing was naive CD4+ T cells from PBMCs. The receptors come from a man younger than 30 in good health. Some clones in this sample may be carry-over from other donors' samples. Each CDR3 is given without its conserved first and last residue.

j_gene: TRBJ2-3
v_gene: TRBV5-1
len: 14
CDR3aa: ASSLAGTGLADTQY

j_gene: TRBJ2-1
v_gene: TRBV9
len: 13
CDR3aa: ASSVEAGGYNEQF

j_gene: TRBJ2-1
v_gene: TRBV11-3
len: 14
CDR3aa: ASSLYFSLTPNEQF

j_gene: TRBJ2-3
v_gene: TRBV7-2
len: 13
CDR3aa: ASSRRDYYPDTQY

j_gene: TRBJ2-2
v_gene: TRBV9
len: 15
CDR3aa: ASSDSKAQGNTGELF

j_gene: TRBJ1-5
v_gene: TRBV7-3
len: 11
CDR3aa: ASSVIPGEPQH

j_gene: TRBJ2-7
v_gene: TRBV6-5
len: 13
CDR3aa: ASSYQDRGRDEQY

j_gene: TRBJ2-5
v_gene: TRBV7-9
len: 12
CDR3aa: ASSASGSRKTQY

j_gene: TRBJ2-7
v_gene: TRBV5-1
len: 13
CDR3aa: ASRPTGTPAYEQY

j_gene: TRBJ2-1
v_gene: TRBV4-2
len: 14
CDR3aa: ASSQEVAGVRGEQF

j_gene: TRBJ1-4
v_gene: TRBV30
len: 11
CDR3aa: AWTGPGGEKLF

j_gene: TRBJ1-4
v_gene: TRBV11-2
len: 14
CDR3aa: ASSLHRGPTNEKLF

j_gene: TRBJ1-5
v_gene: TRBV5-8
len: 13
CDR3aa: ASSLEGYGNQPQH

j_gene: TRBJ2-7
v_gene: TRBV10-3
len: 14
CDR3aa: AITPGLAGGEHEQY

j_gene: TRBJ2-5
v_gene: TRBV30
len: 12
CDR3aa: AWRLAGGPKTQY

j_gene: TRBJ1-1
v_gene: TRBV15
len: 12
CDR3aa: ATSKADRNTEAF

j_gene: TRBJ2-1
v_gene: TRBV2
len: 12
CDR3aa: ASTGTSGKNEQF

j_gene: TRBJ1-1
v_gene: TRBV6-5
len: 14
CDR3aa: ASSYSRFPLNTEAF

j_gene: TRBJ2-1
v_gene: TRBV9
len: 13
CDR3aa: ASSVDGREYNEQF

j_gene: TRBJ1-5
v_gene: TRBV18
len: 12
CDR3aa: ASSISNADQPQH

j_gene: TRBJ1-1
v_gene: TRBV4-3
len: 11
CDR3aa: ASSQETGLEAF

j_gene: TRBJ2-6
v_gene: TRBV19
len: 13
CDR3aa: ASSIAGAGANVLT

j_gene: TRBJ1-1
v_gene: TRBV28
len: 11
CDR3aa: ASSIIMNTEAF

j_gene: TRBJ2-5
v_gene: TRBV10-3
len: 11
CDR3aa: AISRQGEETQY

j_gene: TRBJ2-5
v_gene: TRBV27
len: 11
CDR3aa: ASSFGGWETQY

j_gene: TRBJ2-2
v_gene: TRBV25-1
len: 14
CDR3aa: ASSESWTSDPGELF

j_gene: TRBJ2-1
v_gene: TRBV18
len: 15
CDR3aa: ASSPRGLASSYNEQF

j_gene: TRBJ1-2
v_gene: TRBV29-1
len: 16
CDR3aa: SVALVGRGAGGSYGYT

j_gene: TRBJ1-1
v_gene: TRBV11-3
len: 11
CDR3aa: ASSLGGNTEAF

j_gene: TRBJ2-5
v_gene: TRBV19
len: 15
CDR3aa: ASSLDSPGAGQETQY

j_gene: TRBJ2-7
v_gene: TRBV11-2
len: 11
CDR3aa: ASSLSIRDSEY

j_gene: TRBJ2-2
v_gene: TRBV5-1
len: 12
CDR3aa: ASSLRGDTGELF

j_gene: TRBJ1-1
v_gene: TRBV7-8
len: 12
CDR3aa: ASSYVRDTREAF

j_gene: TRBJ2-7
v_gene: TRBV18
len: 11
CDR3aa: ASSPPGGRTQY

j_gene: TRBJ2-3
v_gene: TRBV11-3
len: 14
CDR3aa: ASSSPPGTSGDTQY

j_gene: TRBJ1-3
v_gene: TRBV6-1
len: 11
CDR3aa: ASTHSLGNTIY

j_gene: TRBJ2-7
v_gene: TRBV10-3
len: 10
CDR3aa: AISWTGYEQY

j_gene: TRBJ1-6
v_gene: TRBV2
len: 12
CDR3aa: ASSLQGANSPLH

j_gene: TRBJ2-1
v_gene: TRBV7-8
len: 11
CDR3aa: ASSFQRDNEQF

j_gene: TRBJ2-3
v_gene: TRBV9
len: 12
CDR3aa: ASSPRQVTDTQY

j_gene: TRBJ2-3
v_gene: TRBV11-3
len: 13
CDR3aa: ASSYTGSSTDTQY

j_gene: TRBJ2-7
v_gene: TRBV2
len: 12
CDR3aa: ASSSTGSSYEQY

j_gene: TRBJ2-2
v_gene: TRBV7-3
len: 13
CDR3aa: ASSPNTGSAGELF

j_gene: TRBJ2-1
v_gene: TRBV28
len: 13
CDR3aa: ASRQQGSSYNEQF

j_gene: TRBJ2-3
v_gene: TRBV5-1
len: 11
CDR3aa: ASSLGGRDTQY

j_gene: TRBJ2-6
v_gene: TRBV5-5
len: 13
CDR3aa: ASSPGGLGANVLT

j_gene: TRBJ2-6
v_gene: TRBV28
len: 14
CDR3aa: ASSSPPGAGANVLT

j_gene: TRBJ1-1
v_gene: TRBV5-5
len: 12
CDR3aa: ASSLFGETGGAF

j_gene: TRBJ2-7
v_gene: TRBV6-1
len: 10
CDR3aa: ASSGDGYEQY

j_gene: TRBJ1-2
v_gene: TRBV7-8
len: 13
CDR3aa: ASTLRDGPNYGYT

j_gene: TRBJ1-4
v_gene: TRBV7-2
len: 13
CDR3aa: ASSPDRAKNEKLF

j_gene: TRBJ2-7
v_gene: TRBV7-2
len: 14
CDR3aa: ASSLAGTSGVYEQY

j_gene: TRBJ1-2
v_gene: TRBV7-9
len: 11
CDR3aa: ASSPQGAHGYT

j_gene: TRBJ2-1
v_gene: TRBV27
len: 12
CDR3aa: ASSFSGRGNEQF

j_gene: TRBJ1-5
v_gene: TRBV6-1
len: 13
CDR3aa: ASRRTGTSNQPQH

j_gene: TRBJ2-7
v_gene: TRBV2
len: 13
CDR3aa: ASSQWTSGIYEQY

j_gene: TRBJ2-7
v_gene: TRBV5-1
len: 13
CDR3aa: ASGPLGGAGGEQY

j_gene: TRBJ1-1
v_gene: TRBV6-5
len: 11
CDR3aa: ASSYSNRAPAF

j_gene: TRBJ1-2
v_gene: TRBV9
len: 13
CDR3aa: ASSIRTGLNYGYT